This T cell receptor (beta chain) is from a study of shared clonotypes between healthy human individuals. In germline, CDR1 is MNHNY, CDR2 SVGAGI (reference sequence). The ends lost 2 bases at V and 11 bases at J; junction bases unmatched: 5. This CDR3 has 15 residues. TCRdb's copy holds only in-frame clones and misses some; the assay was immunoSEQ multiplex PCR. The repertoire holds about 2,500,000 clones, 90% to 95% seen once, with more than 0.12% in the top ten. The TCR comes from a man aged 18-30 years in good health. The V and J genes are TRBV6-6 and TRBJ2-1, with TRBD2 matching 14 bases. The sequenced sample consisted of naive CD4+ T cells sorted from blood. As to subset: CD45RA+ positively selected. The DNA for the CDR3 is TGTGCCAGCAGTTACCCGGGACTAGCGGGGGAAAAGCAGTTCTTC. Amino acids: CASSYPGLAGEKQFF.